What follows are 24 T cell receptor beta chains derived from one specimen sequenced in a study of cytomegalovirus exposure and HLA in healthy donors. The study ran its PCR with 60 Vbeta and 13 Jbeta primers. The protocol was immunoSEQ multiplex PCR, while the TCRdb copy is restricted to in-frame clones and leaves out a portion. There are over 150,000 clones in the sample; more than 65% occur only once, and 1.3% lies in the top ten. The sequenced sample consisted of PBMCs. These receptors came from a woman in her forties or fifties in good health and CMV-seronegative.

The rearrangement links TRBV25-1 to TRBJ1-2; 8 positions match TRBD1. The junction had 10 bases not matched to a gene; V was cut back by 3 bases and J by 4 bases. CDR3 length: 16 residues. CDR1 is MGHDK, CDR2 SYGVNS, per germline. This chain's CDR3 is CASSETGVDFFYGYTF. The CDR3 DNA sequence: TGTGCCAGCAGTGAGACAGGGGTCGATTTCTTCTATGGCTACACCTTC.

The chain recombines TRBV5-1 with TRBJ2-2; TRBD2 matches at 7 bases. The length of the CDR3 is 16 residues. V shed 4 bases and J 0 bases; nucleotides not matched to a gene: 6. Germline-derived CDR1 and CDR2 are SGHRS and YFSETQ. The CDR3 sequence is CASSNFGGANTGELFF. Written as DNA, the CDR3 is TGCGCCAGCAGCAATTTTGGGGGGGCGAACACCGGGGAGCTGTTTTTT.

CDR3 sequence (DNA): TGCGCCAGCAGCGGACAGGGAGCGCGAGACTATGGCTACACCTTC. As protein: CASSGQGARDYGYTF. The V and J genes are TRBV5-1 and TRBJ1-2; the match to TRBD1 covers 8 bases. The V gene end was trimmed by 4 bases and the J gene end by 3 bases; junction bases not matched to a gene: 8. This CDR3 is 15 amino acids long. The germline V gene encodes CDR1 SGHRS and CDR2 YFSETQ.

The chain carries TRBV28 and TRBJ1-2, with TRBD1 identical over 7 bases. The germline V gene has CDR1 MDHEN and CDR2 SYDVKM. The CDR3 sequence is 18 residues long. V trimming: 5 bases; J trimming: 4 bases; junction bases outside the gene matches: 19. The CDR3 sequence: CASSIAHLRTGWIYGYTF. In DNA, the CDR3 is TGTGCCAGCAGTATCGCGCATCTTCGGACAGGCTGGATCTATGGCTACACCTTC.

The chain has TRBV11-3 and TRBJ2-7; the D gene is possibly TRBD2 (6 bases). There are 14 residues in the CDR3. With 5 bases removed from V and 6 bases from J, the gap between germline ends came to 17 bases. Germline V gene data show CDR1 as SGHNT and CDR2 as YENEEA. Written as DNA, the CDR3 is TGTGCCAGCAGCGTAAATCCGCAGGGAGGCGAGCAGTACTTC. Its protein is CASSVNPQGGEQYF.

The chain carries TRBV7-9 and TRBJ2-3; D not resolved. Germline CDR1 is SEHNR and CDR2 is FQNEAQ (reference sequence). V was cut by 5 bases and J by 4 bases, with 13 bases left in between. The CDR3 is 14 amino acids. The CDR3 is CASSPGSGADTQYF. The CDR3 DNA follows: TGTGCCAGCAGCCCTGGCTCGGGTGCAGATACGCAGTATTTT.

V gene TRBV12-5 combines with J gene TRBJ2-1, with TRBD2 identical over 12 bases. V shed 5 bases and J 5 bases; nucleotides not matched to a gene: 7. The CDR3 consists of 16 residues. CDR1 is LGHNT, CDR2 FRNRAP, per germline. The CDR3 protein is CASGRGLAGSNNEQFF. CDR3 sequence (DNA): TGTGCTAGTGGTCGCGGACTAGCGGGAAGCAACAATGAGCAGTTCTTC.

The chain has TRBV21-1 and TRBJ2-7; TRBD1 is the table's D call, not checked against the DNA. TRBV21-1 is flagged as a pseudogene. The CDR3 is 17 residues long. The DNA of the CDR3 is TGTGCCAGCAGCAAAGGTGTCGGAAACTTACAGACCTACGAGCAGTACTTC. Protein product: CASSKGVGNLQTYEQYF.

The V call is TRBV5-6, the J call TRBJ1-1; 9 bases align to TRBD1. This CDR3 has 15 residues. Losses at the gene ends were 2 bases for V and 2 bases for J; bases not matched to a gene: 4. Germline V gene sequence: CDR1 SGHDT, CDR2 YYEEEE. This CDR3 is CASSLRQGGNTEAFF. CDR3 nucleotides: TGTGCCAGCAGCTTACGACAGGGGGGAAACACTGAAGCTTTCTTT.

The CDR3: CSVDVGPHTGELFF. In DNA, the CDR3 is TGCAGCGTTGATGTGGGGCCTCACACCGGGGAGCTGTTTTTT. The rearrangement uses TRBV29-1 and TRBJ2-2; tentative D call: TRBD1 (5 bases). V was shortened by 3 bases and J by 3 bases, with 11 bases between the two germline ends. Germline assignment: CDR1 SQVTM and CDR2 ANQGSEA. This CDR3 has 14 amino acids.

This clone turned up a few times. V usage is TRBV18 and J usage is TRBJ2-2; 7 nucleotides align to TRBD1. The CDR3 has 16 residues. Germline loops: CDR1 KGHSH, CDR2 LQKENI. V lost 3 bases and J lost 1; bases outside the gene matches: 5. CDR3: CASSPPGQRNTGELFF. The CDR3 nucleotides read TGTGCCAGCTCACCCCCGGGACAGCGGAACACCGGGGAGCTGTTTTTT. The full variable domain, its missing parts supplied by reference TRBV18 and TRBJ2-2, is NAGVMQNPRHLVRRRGQEARLRCSPMKGHSHVYWYRQLPEEGLKFMVYLQKENIIDESGMPKERFSAEFPKEGPSILRIQQVVRGDSAAYFCASSPPGQRNTGELFFGEGSRLTVL.

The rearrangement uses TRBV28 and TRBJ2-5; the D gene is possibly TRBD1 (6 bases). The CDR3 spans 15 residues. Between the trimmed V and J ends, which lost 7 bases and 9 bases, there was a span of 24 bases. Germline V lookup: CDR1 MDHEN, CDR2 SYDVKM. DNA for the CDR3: TGTGCCAGCACGCCTTCAACAGGGCCCAAGAAATCCCAGTACTTC. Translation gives CASTPSTGPKKSQYF.

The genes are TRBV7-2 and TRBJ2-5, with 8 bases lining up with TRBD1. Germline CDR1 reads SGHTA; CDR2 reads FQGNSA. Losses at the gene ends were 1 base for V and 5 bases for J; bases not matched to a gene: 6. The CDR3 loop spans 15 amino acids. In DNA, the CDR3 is TGTGCCAGCAGCTTAGACAGGGGGAGTTTGGAGACCCAGTACTTC. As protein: CASSLDRGSLETQYF.

The CDR3 DNA follows: TGTGCCAGCAGCGGAGGACAGGGAATCTCCTACGAGCAGTACTTC. This translates into CASSGGQGISYEQYF. The chain uses TRBV7-9 and TRBJ2-7, with TRBD1 identical over 8 bases. CDR3 length: 15 amino acids. J was trimmed by 0 bases and V by 5 bases; bases with no gene match: 6. The germline gives CDR1 SEHNR, CDR2 FQNEAQ (reference sequence).

CDR3 bases: TGTGCCAGCTCACCAAATCCCAGGGGCAGTGGGGGCTACACCTTC. Encoded protein: CASSPNPRGSGGYTF. V is TRBV18 and J is TRBJ1-2, with D maybe TRBD1 (6 bases). Germline lookup yields CDR1 KGHSH and CDR2 LQKENI. Deletions cut 2 bases from V and 8 bases from J, with 18 bases between. The CDR3 sequence is 15 residues long.

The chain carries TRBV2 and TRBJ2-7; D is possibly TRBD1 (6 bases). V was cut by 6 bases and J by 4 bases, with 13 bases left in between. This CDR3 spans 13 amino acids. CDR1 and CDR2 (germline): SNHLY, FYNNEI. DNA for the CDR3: TGTGCCAGCAGCCCGGGACACGGATACGAGCAGTACTTC. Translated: CASSPGHGYEQYF.

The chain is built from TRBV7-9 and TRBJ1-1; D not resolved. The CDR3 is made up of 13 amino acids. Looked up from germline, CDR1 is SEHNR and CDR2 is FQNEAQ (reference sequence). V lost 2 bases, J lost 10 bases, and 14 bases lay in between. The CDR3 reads CASSLLRIGGAFF. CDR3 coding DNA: TGTGCCAGCAGCTTACTACGAATCGGAGGAGCTTTCTTT. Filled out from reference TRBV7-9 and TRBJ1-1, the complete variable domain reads DTGVSQNPRHKITKRGQNVTFRCDPISEHNRLYWYRQTLGQGPEFLTYFQNEAQLEKSRLLSDRFSAERPKGSFSTLEIQRTEQGDSAMYLCASSLLRIGGAFFGQGTRLTVV.

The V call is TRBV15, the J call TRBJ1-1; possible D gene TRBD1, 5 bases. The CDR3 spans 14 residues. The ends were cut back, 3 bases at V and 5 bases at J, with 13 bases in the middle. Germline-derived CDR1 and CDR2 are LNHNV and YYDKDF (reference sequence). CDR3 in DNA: TGTGCCACCAGCAGGGGGGGATCCGGGACTGAAGCTTTCTTT. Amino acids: CATSRGGSGTEAFF.

CDR3 DNA: TGTGCCAGCAGAAGTAGACTAGCGGGTACAGATACGCAGTATTTT. The encoded protein is CASRSRLAGTDTQYF. This sequence joins TRBV6-6 and TRBJ2-3, with 10 bases identical to TRBD2. The CDR3 sequence is 15 residues long. V trimming: 6 bases; J trimming: 3 bases; junction bases outside the gene matches: 6. Germline CDR1 and CDR2: MNHNY and SVGAGI (reference sequence).

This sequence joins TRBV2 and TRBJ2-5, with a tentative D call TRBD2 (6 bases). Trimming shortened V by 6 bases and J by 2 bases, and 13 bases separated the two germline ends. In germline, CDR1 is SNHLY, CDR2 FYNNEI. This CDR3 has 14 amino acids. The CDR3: CASRGRAGQETQYF. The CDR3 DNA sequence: TGTGCCAGCAGGGGACGGGCGGGGCAAGAGACCCAGTACTTC.

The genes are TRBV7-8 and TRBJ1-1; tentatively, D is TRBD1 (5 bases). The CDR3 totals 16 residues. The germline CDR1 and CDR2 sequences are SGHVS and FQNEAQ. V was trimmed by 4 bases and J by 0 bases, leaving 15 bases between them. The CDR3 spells CASSSVGADLNTEAFF. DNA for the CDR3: TGTGCCAGCAGCTCGGTAGGGGCAGACCTGAACACTGAAGCTTTCTTT.

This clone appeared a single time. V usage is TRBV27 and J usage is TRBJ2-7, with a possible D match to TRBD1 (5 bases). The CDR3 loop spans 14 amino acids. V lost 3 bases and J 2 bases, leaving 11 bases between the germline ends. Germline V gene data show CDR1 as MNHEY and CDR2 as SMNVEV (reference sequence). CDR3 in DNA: TGTGCCAGCAGTTTGGTGGGGCTTACCTACGAGCAGTACTTC. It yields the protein CASSLVGLTYEQYF.

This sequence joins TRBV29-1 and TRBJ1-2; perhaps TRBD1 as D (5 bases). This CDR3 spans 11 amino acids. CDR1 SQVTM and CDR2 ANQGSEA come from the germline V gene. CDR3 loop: CRALGVHGYTF. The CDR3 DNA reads TGCAGGGCCCTAGGGGTGCACGGCTACACCTTC.

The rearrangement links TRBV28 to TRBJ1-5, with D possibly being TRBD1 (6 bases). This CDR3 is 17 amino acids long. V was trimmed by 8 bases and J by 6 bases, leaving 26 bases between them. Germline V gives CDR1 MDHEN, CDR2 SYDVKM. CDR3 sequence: CASYGGGQTEWAQPQHF. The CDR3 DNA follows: TGTGCCAGCTACGGCGGGGGACAAACCGAGTGGGCTCAGCCCCAGCATTTT.